Listed here are 18 T cell receptor beta chains from one sample, sequenced in a study of blood T cells in healthy people across ages. For the second PCR, which ran for roughly 7 to 11 cycles, a sample-barcoded 5' primer and a J-beta primer mix were used. TCRdb processed the 5' RACE reads anew with MiXCR; each CDR3 protein has one entry. The table records more than 700,000 distinct CDR3 sequences, approximately 55% of them present only once. The sample comprised blood. These receptors all come from a man at least 80 years old in good health.

This clonotype was recorded only once. The V and J genes are TRBV5-6 and TRBJ2-3; 10 nucleotides match TRBD2. The V segment lost 5 bases and the J segment 4 bases; nucleotides outside the gene matches: 7. The CDR3 covers 15 residues. Germline values: CDR1 SGHDT, CDR2 YYEEEE. The chain's CDR3 is CASRIAGGSADTQYF. As DNA, the CDR3 is TGTGCCAGCAGAATAGCGGGAGGAAGCGCAGATACGCAGTATTTT.

This clonotype was recorded a few times. The rearrangement links TRBV7-2 to TRBJ2-1, with TRBD2 matching 8 bases. The CDR3 consists of 15 residues. The germline gives CDR1 SGHTA, CDR2 FQGNSA. With V trimmed by 5 bases and J by 9 bases, 12 bases remained unmatched. DNA of the CDR3: TGTGCCAGCAGCCCCCAGGGACTAGGGTCTACTGAGCAGTTCTTC. Residues: CASSPQGLGSTEQFF.

Written as DNA, the CDR3 is TGTGCCAGCAGTTCGCGAATCAGGGGGCCTGGCTACACCTTC. It is translated as CASSSRIRGPGYTF. The V and J genes are TRBV12-3 or TRBV12-4 and TRBJ1-2; 8 bases fit TRBD1. The junction had 8 bases not matched to a gene; V was cut back by 4 bases and J by 7 bases. The CDR3 sequence is 14 residues long.

This chain connects TRBV6-6 to TRBJ2-2; 7 positions agree with TRBD2. This CDR3 has 15 amino acids. CDR1 is MNHNY and CDR2 is SVGAGI in the germline V gene (reference sequence). The ends lost 4 bases at V and 4 bases at J; junction bases unmatched: 6. CDR3 in DNA: TGTGCCAGCAGTTGGAGGGAGGGGAGCACCGGGGAGCTGTTTTTT. It translates to CASSWREGSTGELFF.

The V and J genes are TRBV2 and TRBJ1-4; D is undetermined. This CDR3 is built from 13 residues. Per the germline V gene, CDR1 is SNHLY and CDR2 is FYNNEI. The germline V and J ends were trimmed by 8 bases and 4 bases, with 11 bases remaining between them. DNA for the CDR3: TGTGCCAGCGGTAGCCCTTTTAATGAAAAACTGTTTTTT. Amino acids: CASGSPFNEKLFF.

The chain carries TRBV7-9 and TRBJ2-5; no definite D call. This CDR3 has 11 amino acids. Between the trimmed V and J ends, which lost 5 bases and 11 bases, there was a span of 12 bases. Looked up from germline, CDR1 is SEHNR and CDR2 is FQNEAQ (reference sequence). The CDR3 region is CASSPSSAQYF. CDR3 DNA: TGTGCCAGCAGCCCGAGTTCGGCACAGTACTTC.

This chain joins TRBV2 and TRBJ2-4; D possibly uses TRBD1 or TRBD2 (6 bases each). The DNA end favors TRBJ2-7, so the J call may be wrong. The CDR3 is made up of 12 amino acids. Germline CDR1 reads SNHLY; CDR2 reads FYNNEI. The CDR3 here is CATRGPHYEQYF. The CDR3 nucleotides are TGTGCCACCCGGGGGCCGCACTACGAGCAGTACTTC.

The J gene is TRBJ2-2, the V gene TRBV29-1; either TRBD1 or TRBD2 may fit D (5 bases each). This CDR3 comprises 13 residues. Germline V CDR1 and CDR2: SQVTM, ANQGSEA. Trimming removed 6 bases at V and 4 bases at J, with 12 bases between. The DNA for the CDR3 is TGCAGCGTGGGACGCCATCTCACCGGGGAGCTGTTTTTT. Protein: CSVGRHLTGELFF.

This chain connects TRBV30 to TRBJ2-1, with 10 nucleotides matching TRBD2. The CDR3 extends over 20 amino acids. Trimming took 1 base from V and 4 from J; bases not matched to a gene: 19. Germline assignment: CDR1 GTSNPN and CDR2 SVGIG (reference sequence). The CDR3 spells CAWSGAIAGGLLVGYNEQFF. In DNA form, the CDR3 reads TGTGCCTGGAGTGGAGCTATAGCGGGAGGTTTATTGGTGGGATACAATGAGCAGTTCTTC.

This clonotype turned up a few times. The chain links TRBV29-1 to TRBJ1-2; TRBD1 aligns across 10 bases. Looked up from germline, CDR1 is SQVTM and CDR2 is ANQGSEA. The CDR3 is made up of 13 amino acids. Trimming removed 7 bases from V and 4 bases from J; junction bases left unmatched: 6. Here the CDR3 DNA reads TGCAGCGCCCGGACAGGGGGAAGCTATGGCTACACCTTC. Its translation is CSARTGGSYGYTF.

V and J are TRBV7-9 and TRBJ1-6; the D gene is possibly TRBD1 (6 bases). The germline V gene has CDR1 SEHNR and CDR2 FQNEAQ (reference sequence). Trimming took 5 bases from V and 8 from J, leaving 10 bases between them. This CDR3 has 13 residues. The CDR3 region is CASSANRDSPLHF. In nucleotides, the CDR3 is TGTGCCAGCAGCGCAAACAGGGATTCACCCCTCCACTTT.

The chain uses TRBV6-6 and TRBJ1-5, with D hard to call. V dropped 2 bases and J dropped 5 bases, with 16 bases sitting between them. There are 16 residues in the CDR3. Germline V gene data show CDR1 as MNHNY and CDR2 as SVGAGI (reference sequence). The CDR3 loop reads CASSYASRGWHQPQHF. Here the CDR3 DNA reads TGTGCCAGCAGTTACGCCTCCCGGGGTTGGCATCAGCCCCAGCATTTT.

Points on this clonotype: Its ends do not fully match the called genes, so a read error is possible. The V call is TRBV7-9, the J call TRBJ2-3; the match to TRBD2 covers 11 bases. Germline assignment: CDR1 SEHNR and CDR2 FQNEAQ (reference sequence). This CDR3 has 14 residues. The CDR3 DNA reads TGTGCCAGCAACTTAGCGGGAGGGCCGGAGTACGCGTATTTT. Its protein is CASNLAGGPEYAYF.

V and J are TRBV5-1 and TRBJ2-1; TRBD1 matches at 7 bases. V dropped 4 bases and J dropped 5; count of bases not matched to a gene: 3. Germline CDR1 is SGHRS and CDR2 is YFSETQ. The CDR3 contains 13 residues. CDR3 sequence reads: CASSEGQNNEQFF. The CDR3 DNA reads as TGCGCCAGCAGCGAGGGACAGAACAATGAGCAGTTCTTC.

This clonotype was seen more than once but under ten times. J is TRBJ1-2 and V is TRBV4-1; maybe TRBD1 (5 bases). V was trimmed by 0 bases and J by 3 bases, leaving 20 bases between them. This CDR3 contains 18 residues. Per germline, CDR1 MGHRA and CDR2 YSYEKL. The CDR3 sequence is CASSQDPSGGGTYYGYTF. In DNA, the CDR3 is TGCGCCAGCAGCCAAGATCCCAGCGGGGGAGGTACTTACTATGGCTACACCTTC.

J is TRBJ2-1 and V is TRBV7-3; TRBD2 agrees at 15 bases. The germline V gene has CDR1 SGHTA and CDR2 FQGTGA. V dropped 6 bases and J dropped 7; count of bases not matched to a gene: 4. The CDR3 contains 15 residues. CDR3 sequence (DNA): TGTGCCAGCAGTGCAGGGACTAGCGGGAGGAATGAGCAGTTCTTC. This codes for CASSAGTSGRNEQFF.

The chain recombines TRBV29-1 with TRBJ1-1; D perhaps matches TRBD1 (6 bases). Germline V CDR1 and CDR2: SQVTM, ANQGSEA. V lost 1 base and J 5 bases, leaving 14 bases between the germline ends. This CDR3 contains 14 residues. CDR3 loop: CSVEVGGGGTEAFF. The CDR3 DNA reads as TGCAGCGTTGAAGTGGGGGGCGGTGGGACTGAAGCTTTCTTT.

The chain combines TRBV20-1 with TRBJ1-2; D is undetermined. The CDR3 spans 11 residues. Germline V gene data show CDR1 as DFQATT and CDR2 as SNEGSKA (reference sequence). Trimming removed 2 bases at V and 6 bases at J, with 7 bases between. The CDR3 bases are TGCAGTGCTAGACGCCCCGATGGCTACACCTTC. Protein product: CSARRPDGYTF.